Below, 14 T cell receptor beta chains from the same sample are listed, as sequenced in a study of T cells in women clearing cervical HPV infection. The repertoire was sequenced with immunoSEQ multiplex PCR; TCRdb's copy has only in-frame clones and lacks some. This table holds under 45,000 clones. Material: blood buffy coat. The receptor source for this set is a woman between 18 and 69 years old with a cervical HPV16 infection that either progressed to CIN3+ or cleared (not recorded which).

Remarks on this clone: The DNA ends 3 residues before the CDR3 does, and the rest of the CDR3 is filled in from the germline J gene. V gene TRBV11-2 combines with J gene TRBJ1-2, with D unclear. CDR3 length: 15 amino acids. Germline V gene data show CDR1 as SGHAT and CDR2 as FQNNGV. The DNA read from the CDR3 is TGTGCCAGCAGCTTTCTGGGTTCTAGCACAGATACC. Encoded protein: CASSFLGSSTDT. The CDR3 in full is CASSFLGSSTDTYTF.

Comment on this clone: The read is 3 residues too short to cover the CDR3 end, so that end is filled in from the germline J gene. V gene TRBV11-2 combines with J gene TRBJ1-1, with D hard to call. The germline V gene has CDR1 SGHAT and CDR2 FQNNGV. The CDR3 length is 14 residues. V was trimmed by 5 bases and J by 7 bases, leaving 17 bases between them. CDR3 protein: CASSPDIGLNEAFF. The CDR3 bases that were read are TGTGCCAGCAGCCCCGACATCGGACTAAATGAA.

With respect to this clone: The CDR3 end falls 3 residues outside the read, so it is completed with the germline J gene. The chain is built from TRBV20-1 and TRBJ1-4, with a weak D call TRBD1 (5 bases). The CDR3 contains 12 residues. Trimming took off 7 bases at V and 8 bases at J, with 14 bases between the two ends. Germline V gives CDR1 DFQATT, CDR2 SNEGSKA (reference sequence). CDR3 residues: CSGKETGEKLFF. Incomplete CDR3 DNA: TGCAGTGGGAAGGAAACAGGAGAAAAA.

With respect to this clone: The CDR3 goes on 3 residues after the read ends, and that part is filled in from the germline J gene. The V call is TRBV19, the J call TRBJ2-1; the match to TRBD2 covers 7 bases. Germline V gives CDR1 LNHDA, CDR2 SQIVND (reference sequence). CDR3 length equals 17 residues. V was pared by 3 bases and J by 9 bases, with 17 bases of the junction left unmatched. The DNA read from the CDR3 is TGTGCCAGTAGTATTGTCCCCCGGACTAGTCGGGCTGTTGAG. It encodes CASSIVPRTSRAVE. The whole CDR3 is CASSIVPRTSRAVEQFF.

About this clone itself: The CDR3 is cut off 3 residues early in the read; its end comes from the germline J gene. The chain employs TRBV11-2 and TRBJ2-7, with a tentative D call TRBD1 (5 bases). This CDR3 has 14 amino acids. Germline V gene sequence: CDR1 SGHAT, CDR2 FQNNGV. V lost 5 bases to trimming and J lost 0 bases, with 11 bases between them. Partial CDR3 DNA: TGTGCCAGCAGCGTGACAGTCTCCTCCTACGAG. Its translation: CASSVTVSSYE. The entire CDR3 is CASSVTVSSYEQYF.

Concerning this clone: The CDR3 extends 3 residues past the end of the read, so its final part is completed from the germline J gene. The chain has TRBV6-2 or TRBV6-3 and TRBJ2-1; 9 bases agree with TRBD2. Trimming cost V 7 bases and J 5 bases; bases outside gene matches: 9. The CDR3 spans 15 residues. Germline V CDR1 and CDR2: MNHEY, SVGEGT. The part of the CDR3 DNA that was read is TGTGCCAGCACCACCCCGGGACTAGCTAACAATGAG. Amino acid sequence: CASTTPGLANNE. The whole CDR3 sequence is CASTTPGLANNEQFF.

With regard to this clone: The sequence runs out 3 residues before the end of the CDR3; the remainder is reconstructed from the germline J gene. The chain uses TRBV18 and TRBJ2-3, with D unclear. The CDR3 is 14 amino acids. CDR1 and CDR2 from the germline V gene are KGHSH and LQKENI. Trimming removed 5 bases from V and 0 bases from J, with 9 bases in between. The CDR3 protein is CASSVLGSTDTQYF. CDR3 DNA, as far as it was read: TGTGCCAGCTCAGTCCTCGGGAGCACAGATACG.

Details on this clone: The CDR3 end lies 3 residues beyond the end of the read and is filled in from the germline J gene. The V call is TRBV30, the J call TRBJ2-1; 14 nucleotides align to TRBD2. The CDR3 consists of 15 residues. Germline V lookup: CDR1 GTSNPN, CDR2 SVGIG (reference sequence). The V and J ends lost 1 base and 9 bases, in that order; junction bases with no gene match: 5. CDR3 loop: CAWSAGLAGGSEQFF. The covered CDR3 bases are TGTGCCTGGAGTGCCGGACTAGCGGGAGGTTCTGAG.

Comment on this clone: The read ends 3 residues before the CDR3 terminus; that terminus is restored from the germline J gene. The chain joins TRBV19 to TRBJ1-2; 9 bases fit TRBD1. CDR1 is LNHDA and CDR2 is SQIVND in the germline V gene (reference sequence). The CDR3 is made up of 15 amino acids. The trim removed 3 bases at V and 7 bases at J, leaving 9 bases unmatched. The covered CDR3 bases are TGTGCCAGTAGTATCACGGGGGGACAGGGACCTGGC. Protein product: CASSITGGQGPG. In full, the CDR3 reads CASSITGGQGPGYTF.

About this clone itself: The read ends 3 residues early relative to the CDR3; the germline J gene fills the gap. The chain couples TRBV6-4 to TRBJ2-1, with 9 bases lining up with TRBD2. Germline V gene sequence: CDR1 MRHNA, CDR2 SNTAGT. The J segment lost 5 bases and the V segment lost 3 bases, leaving 8 bases of the junction unmatched. The CDR3 loop spans 16 amino acids. CDR3 in amino acids: CASSEYGGRVDNEQFF. The part of the CDR3 DNA that was read is TGTGCCAGCAGTGAGTATGGCGGGAGGGTCGACAATGAG.

On this clone itself: The read finishes 3 residues shy of the CDR3 end, and the germline J gene is used to complete it. This chain joins TRBV20-1 and TRBJ2-7; possibly TRBD2 for D (7 bases). This CDR3 comprises 16 residues. Deletions cut 4 bases from V and 0 bases from J, with 19 bases between. Germline V gives CDR1 DFQATT, CDR2 SNEGSKA (reference sequence). CDR3 DNA (partial): TGCAGTGCTAATCGGGGGGCTAGCGTGAACTCCTACGAG. Protein product: CSANRGASVNSYE. The complete CDR3 sequence is CSANRGASVNSYEQYF.

Comments on this clone: The read falls 3 residues short of the CDR3 end, and the missing part is taken from the germline J gene. The chain recombines TRBV19 with TRBJ2-5, with D possibly matching TRBD1 (6 bases). Looked up from germline, CDR1 is LNHDA and CDR2 is SQIVND (reference sequence). Trimming removed 7 bases at V and 5 bases at J, with 17 bases between. This CDR3 is built from 14 residues. This CDR3 is CASTPDRWRETQYF. The covered CDR3 bases are TGTGCCAGTACTCCCGACAGGTGGAGGGAGACC. The full variable domain, with the rest looked up from reference TRBV19 and TRBJ2-5, is DGGITQSPKYLFRKEGQNVTLSCEQNLNHDAMYWYRQDPGQGLRLIYYSQIVNDFQKGDIAEGYSVSREKKESFPLTVTSAQKNPTAFYLCASTPDRWRETQYFGPGTRLLVL.

Partial CDR3 DNA: TGCAGCGTTGAAGATACGCGGAGCTCCTACGAG. This sequence encodes CSVEDTRSSYE. The complete CDR3 reads CSVEDTRSSYEQYF. This chain connects TRBV29-1 to TRBJ2-7; D is undetermined. With the read ending 3 residues before the CDR3 end, the germline J gene is used to fill in that end. The V gene lost 0 bases and the J gene lost 0 bases, with 9 bases spanning the gap. Germline assignment: CDR1 SQVTM and CDR2 ANQGSEA. The CDR3 loop spans 14 amino acids.

In the case of this clone: The CDR3 end is not reached by the read, which stops 3 residues before it; the germline J gene fills it in. Other DNA sequences of this sample code for an identical CDR3. V and J are TRBV30 and TRBJ2-3; 8 positions match TRBD2. The CDR3 is 14 amino acids. Germline loops: CDR1 GTSNPN, CDR2 SVGIG (reference sequence). Trimming removed 6 bases from V and 5 bases from J; junction bases left unmatched: 10. CDR3: CACPGLAGGDTQYF. The CDR3 DNA, read in part, is TGTGCCTGCCCCGGACTAGCAGGTGGAGATACG.